Following are 30 T cell receptor beta chains from one sample sequenced in a study of CD8 T cells in Susac syndrome. With random hexamers, roughly 0.45 to 1 ug RNA was reverse transcribed. One entry per CDR3 protein results from TCRdb running MiXCR on the immunoSEQ multiplex PCR reads. The repertoire has over 80,000 distinct CDR3 sequences, 80% to 95% of them found once; the top ten carry around 0.3%. Specimen: CD8+ T cells from PBMCs. These TCRs come from a human donor in good health.

The V call is TRBV15, the J call TRBJ1-1, with D hard to call. Trimming stripped 5 bases from V and 1 base from J, with 11 bases between. The germline gives CDR1 LNHNV, CDR2 YYDKDF (reference sequence). The CDR3 is 14 residues long. CDR3 protein: CATSFPEGNTEAFF. CDR3 nucleotide sequence: TGTGCCACCAGCTTCCCGGAGGGGAACACTGAAGCTTTCTTT.

This clonotype turned up a few times. This chain joins TRBV4-1 and TRBJ2-5; D is ambiguous. Trimming shortened V by 1 base and J by 6 bases, and 9 bases separated the two germline ends. Germline V gene lookup returns CDR1 MGHRA and CDR2 YSYEKL. The CDR3 covers 13 residues. CDR3 nucleotides: TGCGCCAGCAGCCAAGCTGAATCGAAGACCCAGTACTTC. Translation: CASSQAESKTQYF.

This clonotype was seen only once. One junction end disagrees with the germline gene, perhaps due to a read error. The chain links TRBV6-5 to TRBJ1-1; 8 bases align to TRBD1. Germline V gene sequence: CDR1 MNHEY, CDR2 SVGAGI. The CDR3 totals 17 residues. The CDR3 nucleotides read TGTGCCAGCAGTTACGAGACAGGGGTCCGAATGAACACTGAAGTTTTCTTT. Protein product: CASSYETGVRMNTEVFF.

V is TRBV12-3 or TRBV12-4 and J is TRBJ2-5; 8 nucleotides align to TRBD1. V was clipped by 7 bases and J by 4 bases; unmatched bases: 11. The CDR3 totals 15 residues. As DNA, the CDR3 is TGTGCCAGCAATCCCAGGGGGCAGCTCGGAGAGACCCAGTACTTC. It yields the protein CASNPRGQLGETQYF.

This chain connects TRBV4-1 to TRBJ1-6; D uncertain. Germline CDR1 MGHRA, CDR2 YSYEKL. V was shortened by 1 base and J by 7 bases, with 5 bases between the two germline ends. The CDR3 extends over 13 amino acids. CDR3 sequence: CASSQAFNSPLHF. Here the CDR3 DNA reads TGCGCCAGCAGCCAAGCTTTCAATTCACCCCTCCACTTT.

V gene TRBV7-3 combines with J gene TRBJ2-1; D possibly corresponds to TRBD2 (5 bases). Germline CDR1 and CDR2: SGHTA and FQGTGA. Trimming took 5 bases from V and 4 from J, leaving 21 bases between them. The CDR3 covers 17 residues. The CDR3 reads CASSSSPRDYRYNEQFF. CDR3 nucleotide sequence: TGTGCCAGCAGCAGCTCCCCCCGAGACTACCGATACAATGAGCAGTTCTTC.

The rearrangement links TRBV9 to TRBJ1-2; D gene uncertain. V shed 4 bases and J shed 8 bases, with 15 bases lying between them. CDR1 and CDR2 from the germline V gene are SGDLS and YYNGEE. CDR3 length: 13 residues. The CDR3 is CASSSEPKGGYTF. Written as DNA, the CDR3 is TGTGCCAGCAGCTCGGAACCCAAGGGAGGCTACACCTTC.

The chain carries TRBV9 and TRBJ2-1; 9 nucleotides match TRBD2. J was trimmed by 0 bases and V by 0 bases; bases with no gene match: 4. CDR1 is SGDLS, CDR2 YYNGEE, per germline. This CDR3 has 17 residues. The CDR3 DNA follows: TGTGCCAGCAGCGTAGAATCAGCGGGGGGCTCCTACAATGAGCAGTTCTTC. Translating gives CASSVESAGGSYNEQFF.

The V gene is TRBV7-9, the J gene TRBJ2-7, with D perhaps matching TRBD2 (5 bases). Trimming removed 5 bases from V and 5 bases from J, with 19 bases in between. The CDR3 has 15 amino acids. The germline gives CDR1 SEHNR, CDR2 FQNEAQ (reference sequence). This chain's CDR3 is CASSPPGPPGNEQYF. Written as DNA, the CDR3 is TGTGCCAGCAGCCCCCCAGGCCCCCCGGGGAACGAGCAGTACTTC.

The V and J genes are TRBV2 and TRBJ1-2; TRBD1 might be the D (6 bases). The CDR3 extends over 15 amino acids. Germline V lookup: CDR1 SNHLY, CDR2 FYNNEI. V shed 0 bases and J shed 6 bases, with 14 bases lying between them. The CDR3 loop reads CASSEARGAKDGYTF. The CDR3 DNA is TGTGCCAGCAGTGAAGCTCGGGGGGCGAAGGATGGCTACACCTTC.

The rearrangement joins TRBV11-2 to TRBJ2-1; D remains ambiguous. The germline V gene encodes CDR1 SGHAT and CDR2 FQNNGV. The CDR3 contains 11 residues. Trimming stripped 4 bases from V and 15 bases from J, with 13 bases between. This CDR3 is CASSSGLSGFF. The DNA for the CDR3 is TGTGCCAGCAGCTCGGGCCTCTCTGGGTTCTTC.

The DNA of the CDR3 is TGTGCCAGCAGCTTTAAGGGACTAGGCACAGATACGCAGTATTTT. Its protein product is CASSFKGLGTDTQYF. The chain links TRBV7-3 to TRBJ2-3; TRBD2 agrees at 8 bases. Losses at the gene ends were 3 bases for V and 1 base for J; bases not matched to a gene: 3. The CDR3 runs to 15 residues. Germline CDR1 SGHTA, CDR2 FQGTGA.

This clonotype was counted between two and nine times. The chain uses TRBV9 and TRBJ1-2; D not resolved. The CDR3 is made up of 13 amino acids. Germline loops: CDR1 SGDLS, CDR2 YYNGEE. V was pared by 2 bases and J by 3 bases, with 8 bases between. In nucleotides, the CDR3 is TGTGCCAGCAGCGTTGGCAACTACTATGGCTACACCTTC. As protein: CASSVGNYYGYTF.

CDR3 sequence (DNA): TGTGCCAGCAGCTTGGGTGGCGCTAACTATGGCTACACCTTC. This codes for CASSLGGANYGYTF. The chain has TRBV5-4 and TRBJ1-2; D remains ambiguous. V lost 0 bases and J lost 0, with 6 bases in between. The CDR3 extends over 14 amino acids. Per germline, CDR1 SGHNT and CDR2 YYREEE (reference sequence).

J is TRBJ2-2 and V is TRBV6-1; 7 nucleotides match TRBD1. CDR1 is MNHNS, CDR2 SASEGT, per germline. V was clipped by 4 bases and J by 0 bases; unmatched bases: 5. The CDR3 extends over 16 amino acids. CDR3 coding DNA: TGTGCCAGCAGTGTCCACAGGGGTCCGAACACCGGGGAGCTGTTTTTT. This translates into CASSVHRGPNTGELFF.

The rearrangement joins TRBV9 to TRBJ2-3, with 8 bases matching TRBD2. There are 15 residues in the CDR3. V gave up 4 bases and J gave up 6 bases; unmatched junction bases: 10. CDR1 is SGDLS and CDR2 is YYNGEE in the germline V gene. The DNA for the CDR3 is TGTGCCAGCAGCCTACGGGGGGGACCTGTGGATACGCAGTATTTT. This gives the protein CASSLRGGPVDTQYF.

This rearrangement joins TRBV13 to TRBJ2-2; D is perhaps TRBD1 or TRBD2 (5 bases each). Trimming left V 5 bases short and J 5 bases short, with 9 bases between. Germline CDR1 is PRHDT and CDR2 is FYEKMQ (reference sequence). The CDR3 covers 13 residues. This chain's CDR3 is CASSPWGTGELFF. CDR3 nucleotides: TGTGCCAGCAGCCCTTGGGGGACCGGGGAGCTGTTTTTT.

This clonotype was counted once. The chain uses TRBV2 and TRBJ1-6, with TRBD1 matching over 9 bases. J gave up 10 bases and V 6 bases, and 10 bases lay outside the gene matches. This CDR3 contains 15 residues. Germline CDR1 is SNHLY and CDR2 is FYNNEI. For the CDR3, the DNA is TGTGCCAGCAGCGAGGGACAGGGTATCGGATCACCCCTCCACTTT. It is translated as CASSEGQGIGSPLHF.

This sequence joins TRBV11-2 and TRBJ2-6; the D is unclear. Per the germline V gene, CDR1 is SGHAT and CDR2 is FQNNGV. Trimming removed 5 bases from V and 5 bases from J, with 13 bases in between. The CDR3 sequence is 15 residues long. CDR3 sequence reads: CASSTWTGRANVLTF. CDR3 coding DNA: TGTGCCAGCAGCACCTGGACGGGCCGGGCCAACGTCCTGACTTTC.

The CDR3: CASSIAGGITDTQYF. The CDR3 nucleotides are TGTGCCAGCAGCATAGCGGGGGGGATCACAGATACGCAGTATTTT. V usage is TRBV9 and J usage is TRBJ2-3; TRBD2 aligns across 11 bases. Germline-derived CDR1 and CDR2 are SGDLS and YYNGEE. There are 15 residues in the CDR3. V shed 4 bases, J shed 2 bases, and the junction held 3 bases outside the gene matches.

The chain recombines TRBV6-2 or TRBV6-3 with TRBJ2-7; tentative D call: TRBD2 (6 bases). CDR1 is MNHEY and CDR2 is SVGEGT in the germline V gene. The CDR3 loop spans 15 amino acids. V was clipped by 6 bases and J by 0 bases, with 15 bases between them. This chain's CDR3 is CASRPAGRTSYEQYF. The CDR3 DNA reads TGTGCCAGCAGACCCGCGGGACGTACCTCCTACGAGCAGTACTTC.

On this clonotype: The CDR3 does not close with the conserved phenylalanine or tryptophan, likely indicating a read error. The chain is built from TRBV4-1 and TRBJ2-3; tentatively, D is TRBD1 (6 bases). The V gene lost 6 bases and the J gene lost 0 bases, with 13 bases spanning the gap. Germline V gene lookup returns CDR1 MGHRA and CDR2 YSYEKL. The CDR3 has 15 amino acids. The CDR3 protein is CASRRTEWSTDTQYL. In DNA form, the CDR3 reads TGCGCCAGCAGGCGGACAGAATGGAGCACAGATACGCAGTATCTT.

This clonotype was seen more than once but under ten times. The chain links TRBV19 to TRBJ2-7; D remains unclear. Trimming shortened V by 10 bases and J by 3 bases, and 1 base separated the two germline ends. Germline V gene lookup returns CDR1 LNHDA and CDR2 SQIVND (reference sequence). CDR3 length: 8 amino acids. The CDR3 protein is CANYEQYF. Here the CDR3 DNA reads TGTGCCAACTACGAGCAGTACTTC. The full variable domain, with the rest looked up from reference TRBV19 and TRBJ2-7, is DGGITQSPKYLFRKEGQNVTLSCEQNLNHDAMYWYRQDPGQGLRLIYYSQIVNDFQKGDIAEGYSVSREKKESFPLTVTSAQKNPTAFYLCANYEQYFGPGTRLTVT.

The CDR3 spells CASSAPVGGGNEQFF. The CDR3 DNA sequence: TGTGCCAGCAGCGCCCCCGTCGGGGGGGGCAATGAGCAGTTCTTC. This sequence joins TRBV9 and TRBJ2-1; 8 nucleotides agree with TRBD2. The germline gives CDR1 SGDLS, CDR2 YYNGEE. Trimming removed 3 bases from V and 6 bases from J; junction bases left unmatched: 8. The CDR3 has 15 amino acids.

This chain joins TRBV7-8 and TRBJ2-5; D possibly corresponds to TRBD2 (6 bases). V lost 5 bases and J lost 5, with 15 bases in between. The germline V gene encodes CDR1 SGHVS and CDR2 FQNEAQ. The length of the CDR3 is 14 residues. The CDR3 coding sequence is TGTGCCAGCAGCCCTACGTGGAGGGTGGAGACCCAGTACTTC. This sequence encodes CASSPTWRVETQYF. The full variable domain, in which reference TRBV7-8 and TRBJ2-5 provide the parts outside the CDR3, is GAGVSQSPRYKVAKRGQDVALRCDPISGHVSLFWYQQALGQGPEFLTYFQNEAQLDKSGLPSDRFFAERPEGSVSTLKIQRTQQEDSAVYLCASSPTWRVETQYFGPGTRLLVL.

This chain uses TRBV13 with TRBJ1-2; D gene ambiguous. The V end lost 4 bases, the J end lost 3 bases, and 15 bases lay between the germline ends. Germline V gene lookup returns CDR1 PRHDT and CDR2 FYEKMQ (reference sequence). The CDR3 consists of 15 residues. CDR3 protein: CASSSVGERHYGYTF. CDR3 sequence (DNA): TGTGCCAGCAGCTCAGTCGGCGAGCGCCACTATGGCTACACCTTC.

This chain links TRBV19 with TRBJ2-7; the match to TRBD1 covers 9 bases. The germline V gene encodes CDR1 LNHDA and CDR2 SQIVND (reference sequence). The CDR3 runs to 13 residues. V gave up 4 bases and J gave up 6 bases; unmatched junction bases: 4. The CDR3 is CASSTGQGFEQYF. In nucleotides, the CDR3 is TGTGCCAGTAGTACGGGACAGGGCTTCGAGCAGTACTTC.

This clonotype was recorded once. The chain recombines TRBV12-3 or TRBV12-4 with TRBJ1-1; D remains unclear. V lost 6 bases, J lost 3 bases, and 14 bases lay in between. This CDR3 is 14 amino acids long. CDR3 sequence: CASSYPPVYTEAFF. CDR3 nucleotides: TGTGCCAGCAGCTATCCGCCGGTATACACTGAAGCTTTCTTT.

This clonotype was counted a few times. The chain links TRBV3-1 to TRBJ2-7; the D is unclear. Trimming removed 3 bases at V and 0 bases at J, with 12 bases between. The CDR3 runs 15 residues. The V gene's germline CDR1 is LGHDT and CDR2 YNNKEL (reference sequence). The CDR3 DNA follows: TGTGCCAGCAGCCACATCCCCCTTAGCTCCTACGAGCAGTACTTC. Its translation: CASSHIPLSSYEQYF.

The chain links TRBV3-1 to TRBJ2-7; D not resolved. This CDR3 spans 13 amino acids. The germline gives CDR1 LGHDT, CDR2 YNNKEL (reference sequence). The V end was cut by 1 base, the J end by 3 bases, with 7 bases between. The DNA of the CDR3 is TGTGCCAGCAGCCAAGGCCACTTCTACGAGCAGTACTTC. This codes for CASSQGHFYEQYF.